This is a list of T cell receptor beta chains from one sample in a study of somatic mutations in cytotoxic T cells in rheumatoid arthritis. This table comes from immunoSEQ multiplex PCR, and its TCRdb copy is limited to in-frame clones, with some not included. Counted here are a few thousand clones, over 70% occurring once; the ten biggest clones make up around 40%. The sequenced sample consisted of CD8+ T cells sorted from blood. Receptors were obtained from a man aged 65 to 79 with rheumatoid arthritis. The CDR3 runs from the conserved cysteine through the conserved F or W. Fields, in order: J gene, V gene, D gene, CDR3 DNA, CDR3 protein. A D gene is named only where the DNA matches it firmly.

TRBJ1-1 | TRBV30 | TRBD1 | TGTGCCTGGGACAGGGAAGGAACTGAAGCTTTCTTT | CAWDREGTEAFF
TRBJ2-7 | TRBV27 | TRBD2 | TGTGCCAGCAGTCTAGCGGGAGGCAGCAACGAGCAGTACTTC | CASSLAGGSNEQYF
TRBJ1-3 | TRBV29-1 | TRBD1 | TGCAGCGTAGTTGGACAGGGGGCTGGAAACACCATATATTTT | CSVVGQGAGNTIYF
TRBJ2-1 | TRBV9 | TRBD2 | TGTGCCAGCAGCGATCCTGTTAGCGGGAGGGCCGACAATGAGCAGTTCTTC | CASSDPVSGRADNEQFF